This TCR beta chain was documented in a study of cytomegalovirus exposure and HLA in healthy donors. Per germline, CDR1 ENHRY and CDR2 SYGVKD. Trimming at V came to 4 bases and at J to 4 bases, leaving 4 bases not matched to a gene. The CDR3 is 15 residues long. The PCR had 60 Vbeta and 13 Jbeta primers. Clones were sequenced by immunoSEQ multiplex PCR, and TCRdb holds only the in-frame ones, with some missing. This table holds about 130,000 clones, 83% found once. The source is a girl aged 2 to 10 in good health and CMV-seronegative. The source material was PBMCs. This chain joins TRBV10-3 and TRBJ2-3; TRBD2 matches at 11 bases. The CDR3 loop is CAISGGSGRADTQYF. CDR3 DNA: TGTGCCATCAGTGGAGGTAGCGGGAGGGCAGATACGCAGTATTTT.